Listed here are 25 T cell receptor beta chains from one sample, sequenced in a study of tumor and adjacent non-tumor tissue in lung cancer. RNA was extracted from bulk tissue without any cell sorting. A modified ARM-PCR protocol with three rounds of nested PCR amplified TCRbeta. TCRdb analysed the multiplex PCR reads with MiXCR anew, one entry per CDR3 protein. This sample has approximately 76,000 distinct CDR3 sequences, with about two thirds found just once. The specimen was lung tumor tissue. The receptors derive from a woman aged 70-85 years with non-small cell lung cancer.

Regarding this clonotype: A junction boundary mismatches the germline segment, possibly from a read error. The chain combines TRBV28 with TRBJ2-5; 10 bases map to TRBD1. The CDR3 is made up of 15 amino acids. Per the germline V gene, CDR1 is MDHEN and CDR2 is SYDVKM. The CDR3 DNA follows: TGTACCAGCAATACTGACAGGGGGCGAGGAGGGACCCAGTACTTC. This gives the protein CTSNTDRGRGGTQYF. The full variable domain, its missing parts supplied by reference TRBV28 and TRBJ2-5, is DVKVTQSSRYLVKRTGEKVFLECVQDMDHENMFWYRQDPGLGLRLIYFSYDVKMKEKGDIPEGYSVSREKKERFSLILESASTNQTSMYLCTSNTDRGRGGTQYFGPGTRLLVL.

Turning to this clonotype: A junction end diverges from the germline sequence, so it may reflect a read error. CDR3 sequence: CASTYKGSNYGYTF. The DNA for the CDR3 is TGTGCTAGCACCTACAAGGGAAGTAACTATGGCTACACCTTC. V is TRBV6-5 and J is TRBJ1-2, with D uncertain. The CDR3 is 14 residues long. The germline gives CDR1 MNHEY, CDR2 SVGAGI.

Notes on this clonotype: Here the CDR3 omits its conserved ending phenylalanine or tryptophan, so a read error is the likely source. The limits of the CDR3 on the DNA are not certain, so only TCRdb's listed CDR3 is given. The chain couples TRBV4-1 to TRBJ2-1; the D segment call TRBD2 is taken from the table without a DNA check. The CDR3 comprises 13 residues, both ends counted. Per the germline V gene, CDR1 is MGHRA and CDR2 is YSYEKL. The CDR3 reads CASSQGREDEQFL.

The table lists this clonotype with many counts. This chain connects TRBV30 to TRBJ1-2; D unclear. Trimming removed 0 bases from V and 6 bases from J, with 8 bases in between. CDR1 is GTSNPN, CDR2 SVGIG, per germline (reference sequence). The CDR3 consists of 12 residues. The CDR3 DNA is TGTGCCTGGAGTGTACTTGTTGATGGCTACACCTTC. Protein sequence: CAWSVLVDGYTF.

Points on this clonotype: Mismatch with germline at one junction end may stem from a read error. The chain links TRBV30 to TRBJ1-5, with D possibly TRBD1 on 5 matching bases. In germline, CDR1 is GTSNPN, CDR2 SVGIG (reference sequence). The CDR3 spans 14 residues. CDR3 nucleotide sequence: TGTGCTTGGAGTCGTAACGGGGGGGGTCAGCCCCAGCATTTT. Its translation is CAWSRNGGGQPQHF.

The rearrangement joins TRBV7-9 to TRBJ2-1, with D possibly TRBD1 on 6 matching bases. CDR1 SEHNR and CDR2 FQNEAQ come from the germline V gene (reference sequence). The CDR3 totals 15 residues. Between the trimmed V and J ends, which lost 4 bases and 7 bases, there was a span of 17 bases. CDR3 DNA sequence: TGTGCCAGCAGCTCCTGTACAGGGAGTGGAAATGAGCAGTTCTTC. This codes for CASSSCTGSGNEQFF.

With respect to this clonotype: The conserved phenylalanine or tryptophan is not found at the CDR3 terminus, so this likely reflects a read error. This rearrangement joins TRBV4-2 to TRBJ2-1, with a tentative D call TRBD2 (5 bases). The germline V gene encodes CDR1 LGHNA and CDR2 YNFKEQ. This CDR3 contains 17 residues. V was shortened by 3 bases and J by 0 bases, with 15 bases between the two germline ends. CDR3 DNA: TGTGCCAGCAGCCAGCAGGCGGCAGCGGCCTCCTACAATGAGCAGTTCTTG. This gives the protein CASSQQAAAASYNEQFL.

Notes on this clonotype: Sequence at one end of the junction differs from germline and may be a read error. This sequence joins TRBV12-3 or TRBV12-4 and TRBJ2-3; no reliable D call. CDR3 length equals 13 residues. The DNA of the CDR3 is TGTGCCAGCAGTTTAGCAGGGTTAGATACACAGTATTTT. Translated, it gives CASSLAGLDTQYF.

To note about this clonotype: Germline is not matched at one junction end, which may reflect a read error. The chain carries TRBV6-5 and TRBJ2-5; tentative D call: TRBD2 (5 bases). The length of the CDR3 is 12 residues. CDR1 is MNHEY and CDR2 is SVGAGI in the germline V gene. The CDR3, as DNA: TGCGCCAGCGGCCCCATACACGAGACCCAGTACTTC. As protein: CASGPIHETQYF.

On this clonotype itself: The junction departs from the called germline gene at one end, perhaps through a read error. The J gene is TRBJ2-1, the V gene TRBV28; 15 bases align to TRBD2. The CDR3 covers 18 residues. The germline gives CDR1 MDHEN, CDR2 SYDVKM. The CDR3: CVSNRNGLAGGPLNEQFF. The CDR3 DNA sequence: TGTGTCAGCAATCGGAATGGACTAGCGGGAGGGCCTCTTAATGAGCAGTTCTTC.

About this clonotype: Given a much more abundant clone one base away, this may be a read error. The chain carries TRBV5-1 and TRBJ2-2; maybe TRBD1 (5 bases). Germline V gene lookup returns CDR1 SGHRS and CDR2 YFSETQ. CDR3 length equals 15 residues. The chain's CDR3 is CGSSLGTGNTGELFF. The CDR3 DNA reads as TGCGGCAGCAGCTTGGGCACAGGGAACACCGGGGAGCTGTTTTTT.

As for this clonotype: The germline gene is not matched at one end of the junction; a read error may be the cause. CDR3 sequence (DNA): TGTGCCAGCAATTGCGGGCAGGGGGCGCGGGATGAGCAGTCCTTC. Protein: CASNCGQGARDEQSF. The rearrangement uses TRBV6-2 or TRBV6-3 and TRBJ2-1, with TRBD1 matching 8 bases. The germline CDR1 and CDR2 sequences are MNHEY and SVGEGT. This CDR3 has 15 amino acids.

With regard to this clonotype: This likely comes from a read error, as the CDR3 has no conserved phenylalanine or tryptophan at its end. This chain joins TRBV29-1 and TRBJ1-6; TRBD1 is a possible D gene (5 bases). Germline lookup yields CDR1 SQVTM and CDR2 ANQGSEA. CDR3 length: 13 amino acids. Between the trimmed V and J ends, which lost 3 bases and 9 bases, there was a span of 12 bases. The CDR3 spells CSVEVSRGSPLHI. The DNA for the CDR3 is TGCAGCGTTGAGGTGTCTAGGGGTTCACCCCTCCACATT.

In the case of this clonotype: A much larger clonotype is one base distant, so this may be a read error. V and J are TRBV20-1 and TRBJ2-1; TRBD2 aligns across 7 bases. This CDR3 is 14 amino acids long. Germline V gene sequence: CDR1 DFQATT, CDR2 SNEGSKA (reference sequence). The V and J ends lost 2 bases and 7 bases, in that order; junction bases with no gene match: 8. The CDR3 DNA reads TGCAGTGCTAGACCAGCGGGACCTCGGAATGAGCAGTTCTTC. Residues: CSARPAGPRNEQFF.

V is TRBV11-1 and J is TRBJ2-1; D gene ambiguous. The CDR3 is 14 amino acids. CDR1 and CDR2 from the germline V gene are SGHAT and FQDESV (reference sequence). Trimming left V 5 bases short and J 2 bases short, with 10 bases between. In DNA form, the CDR3 reads TGTGCCAGCAGCCCCCGACCAGCCTACAATGAGCAGTTCTTC. This gives the protein CASSPRPAYNEQFF.

Turning to this clonotype: Its ends do not fully match the called genes, so a read error is possible. This chain joins TRBV4-2 and TRBJ1-5; 10 nucleotides match TRBD1. Germline V gives CDR1 LGHNA, CDR2 YNFKEQ. There are 16 residues in the CDR3. The DNA for the CDR3 is TGTGCTAGCAGCGAGGGACAGGGGTATAGCAATCAGCCCCAGCATTTT. This translates into CASSEGQGYSNQPQHF.

The chain employs TRBV7-3 and TRBJ2-7, with a weak D call TRBD2 (6 bases). V was clipped by 2 bases and J by 4 bases, with 9 bases between them. Germline values: CDR1 SGHTA, CDR2 FQGTGA. This CDR3 spans 13 amino acids. The CDR3, as DNA: TGTGCCAGCAGCTTAGGCGCGGGGTACGAGCAGTACTTC. This gives the protein CASSLGAGYEQYF.

Of note for this clonotype: Mismatch with germline at one junction end may stem from a read error. This chain links TRBV11-2 with TRBJ2-3; 7 bases map to TRBD2. Germline values: CDR1 SGHAT, CDR2 FQNNGV. The CDR3 runs to 16 residues. The CDR3 DNA follows: TGCGCCAGCAGCTTGAACGGCGGGAGTAACGCAGATACGCAGAATTTT. Translating it yields CASSLNGGSNADTQNF.

This clonotype was recorded at least ten times. The CDR3 coding sequence is TGTGCCAGCAGTTTGACTAGCGGTTTGCAGTACTTC. As protein: CASSLTSGLQYF. This sequence joins TRBV28 and TRBJ2-7; 9 bases fit TRBD2. The junction had 3 bases not matched to a gene; V was cut back by 3 bases and J by 9 bases. Germline values: CDR1 MDHEN, CDR2 SYDVKM. The CDR3 runs 12 residues.

With regard to this clonotype: The junction differs from germline at one of its ends, possibly a read error. J is TRBJ2-2 and V is TRBV28; 7 bases line up with TRBD2. This CDR3 contains 16 residues. Germline CDR1 and CDR2: MDHEN and SYDVKM. This CDR3 reads CATTRGSIANTGELLF. CDR3 DNA: TGTGCCACCACCCGCGGGAGCATAGCGAACACCGGGGAGCTGTTGTTT.

With regard to this clonotype: A much larger clone differs from this one at a single base, so this may be a read error. V usage is TRBV5-5 and J usage is TRBJ2-7; D may be TRBD1 (5 bases). The CDR3 length is 13 residues. Germline V gene sequence: CDR1 SGHKS, CDR2 YYEKEE (reference sequence). Written as DNA, the CDR3 is TGTACCAGCAGCTTGAATCAGGGCTACGAGCAGTACTTC. Its translation: CTSSLNQGYEQYF.

A remark on this clonotype: At one of its ends the junction is not consistent with the germline gene, which may arise from a read error. The chain uses TRBV10-2 and TRBJ1-1, with D hard to call. The CDR3 loop spans 15 amino acids. CDR1 WSHSY and CDR2 SAAADI come from the germline V gene. CDR3 in DNA: TGCGCCAGTAGTGAGTGGAGCACTCAGAGCACTGAAGCTTTCTTT. Translating gives CASSEWSTQSTEAFF.

This chain joins TRBV6-5 and TRBJ2-5; 7 bases align to TRBD2. J gave up 7 bases and V 0 bases, and 11 bases lay outside the gene matches. The length of the CDR3 is 16 residues. Germline V gives CDR1 MNHEY, CDR2 SVGAGI. CDR3 protein: CASSYSLREGKVTQYF. DNA for the CDR3: TGTGCCAGCAGTTACTCGCTTAGGGAGGGGAAAGTGACCCAGTACTTC.

This clonotype was detected many times. This chain connects TRBV6-1 to TRBJ2-7; D possibly corresponds to TRBD1 (5 bases). The V end was cut by 2 bases, the J end by 9 bases, with 23 bases between. Germline V gene data show CDR1 as MNHNS and CDR2 as SASEGT. The CDR3 runs 16 residues. CDR3 region: CASSEYVQGRPWGQYF. The CDR3 coding sequence is TGTGCCAGCAGTGAATATGTCCAGGGCCGGCCTTGGGGGCAGTACTTC.

A few counts support this clonotype. A much bigger clone sits one base away, suggesting this may be a read error. The chain uses TRBV12-3 or TRBV12-4 and TRBJ1-5; unclear D gene. With 4 bases removed from V and 8 bases from J, the gap between germline ends came to 9 bases. CDR3 size: 12 residues. The CDR3 is CASSSRPEPQHF. The CDR3 DNA is TGTGCCAGCAGTTCACGTCCTGAGCCCCAGCATTTT.